What follows are 25 T cell receptor beta chains derived from one specimen sequenced in a study of cytomegalovirus exposure and HLA in healthy donors. Here immunoSEQ multiplex PCR was the method, and the copy in TCRdb shows in-frame clones only, minus some. This sample yields 120,000 or so clones, of which roughly 84% are seen a single time; roughly 2% belongs to the top ten. Sequencing was carried out using PBMCs. These receptors were taken from a woman between 25 and 40 years old in good health and CMV-seronegative.

This clone came up once. J is TRBJ2-4 and V is TRBV11-3; D is possibly TRBD2 (5 bases). Germline loops: CDR1 SGHNT, CDR2 YENEEA. V gave up 3 bases and J gave up 4 bases, with 19 bases separating them. This CDR3 has 17 amino acids. In nucleotides, the CDR3 is TGTGCCAGCAGCTTCGGGAAGGACTCGGGGAGTAAAAACATTCAGTACTTC. This gives the protein CASSFGKDSGSKNIQYF.

The V gene is TRBV10-1, the J gene TRBJ2-2, with 9 bases aligning to TRBD1. The V gene end was trimmed by 4 bases and the J gene end by 4 bases; junction bases not matched to a gene: 4. The CDR3 contains 15 residues. Germline V CDR1 and CDR2: WNHNN, SYGVQD (reference sequence). The CDR3, as DNA: TGCGCCAGCAGTGGGACAGGGGATTTCACCGGGGAGCTGTTTTTT. Its protein product is CASSGTGDFTGELFF.

The gene calls are TRBV2 and TRBJ2-3; 11 bases agree with TRBD2. The CDR3 runs 16 residues. V shed 1 base and J 7 bases; nucleotides not matched to a gene: 7. Germline assignment: CDR1 SNHLY and CDR2 FYNNEI. In DNA form, the CDR3 reads TGTGCCAGCAGTGAAGGGGGACTAGCGGTGTTAAATACGCAGTATTTT. Its protein product is CASSEGGLAVLNTQYF.

The chain links TRBV7-6 to TRBJ1-1, with 7 bases that match TRBD1. Germline V gives CDR1 SGHVS, CDR2 FNYEAQ. Germline trimming cut 1 base from V and 5 bases from J; bases unmatched to any gene: 4. CDR3 size: 14 residues. The CDR3 coding sequence is TGTGCCAGCAGCTTAGAGGGGGCGCTAACTGAAGCTTTCTTT. It encodes CASSLEGALTEAFF.

The chain is built from TRBV27 and TRBJ2-1; a possible D gene is TRBD2 (6 bases). The CDR3 totals 15 residues. Germline lookup yields CDR1 MNHEY and CDR2 SMNVEV (reference sequence). V was clipped by 3 bases and J by 4 bases, with 13 bases between them. The chain's CDR3 is CASSFGTGRYNEQFF. The CDR3 DNA reads as TGTGCCAGCAGTTTCGGGACTGGTCGTTACAATGAGCAGTTCTTC.

V and J are TRBV28 and TRBJ1-2; 7 nucleotides align to TRBD1. The germline V gene encodes CDR1 MDHEN and CDR2 SYDVKM. The CDR3 length is 14 residues. Losses at the gene ends were 1 base for V and 6 bases for J; bases not matched to a gene: 5. CDR3 sequence: CASSLSRTGDGYTF. CDR3 sequence (DNA): TGTGCCAGCAGTTTATCCCGGACAGGCGATGGCTACACCTTC.

V usage is TRBV18 and J usage is TRBJ2-2; 7 positions match TRBD1. Trimming removed 6 bases from V and 7 bases from J; junction bases left unmatched: 8. Germline loops: CDR1 KGHSH, CDR2 LQKENI. CDR3 size: 14 residues. The CDR3 loop is CASSRQGLGGELFF. CDR3 coding DNA: TGTGCCAGCTCCAGACAGGGTCTCGGCGGGGAGCTGTTTTTT.

V usage is TRBV9 and J usage is TRBJ1-4, with TRBD1 matching over 7 bases. Germline CDR1 is SGDLS and CDR2 is YYNGEE. The CDR3 is 14 residues long. Trimming cost V 3 bases and J 4 bases; bases outside gene matches: 3. For the CDR3, the DNA is TGTGCCAGCAGCGGGGGGGACAGTAATGAAAAACTGTTTTTT. It encodes CASSGGDSNEKLFF.

The chain is built from TRBV5-6 and TRBJ2-7; possible D gene TRBD1, 5 bases. V was shortened by 0 bases and J by 0 bases, with 13 bases between the two germline ends. The CDR3 has 16 residues. Germline values: CDR1 SGHDT, CDR2 YYEEEE. The CDR3 DNA follows: TGTGCCAGCAGCTTGGCCGGACATCAACCCTCCTACGAGCAGTACTTC. Translating gives CASSLAGHQPSYEQYF.

The chain is built from TRBV6-5 and TRBJ2-7; TRBD2 matches 9 bases. Trimming cost V 5 bases and J 2 bases; bases outside gene matches: 4. Per the germline V gene, CDR1 is MNHEY and CDR2 is SVGAGI. CDR3 size: 14 residues. Written as DNA, the CDR3 is TGTGCCAGCAGTCCCAGCGGGGGGCCCTACGAGCAGTACTTC. Translating it yields CASSPSGGPYEQYF.

This clone occurred a few times. This chain joins TRBV14 and TRBJ2-7; tentatively, D is TRBD1 (5 bases). Germline V gives CDR1 SGHDN, CDR2 FVKESK. V was clipped by 0 bases and J by 5 bases, with 17 bases between them. The CDR3 is made up of 16 amino acids. The CDR3 bases are TGTGCCAGCAGCCAAGATAAAGGGGCTGGTTCCCACGAGCAGTACTTC. Protein sequence: CASSQDKGAGSHEQYF. Complete variable domain (other parts from reference TRBV14 and TRBJ2-7): EAGVTQFPSHSVIEKGQTVTLRCDPISGHDNLYWYRRVMGKEIKFLLHFVKESKQDESGMPNNRFLAERTGGTYSTLKVQPAELEDSGVYFCASSQDKGAGSHEQYFGPGTRLTVT.

The chain combines TRBV7-8 with TRBJ1-1; perhaps TRBD1 as D (6 bases). Germline values: CDR1 SGHVS, CDR2 FQNEAQ. This CDR3 spans 15 amino acids. Trimming shortened V by 6 bases and J by 1 base, and 15 bases separated the two germline ends. CDR3 in amino acids: CASRGGVDRNTEAFF. The CDR3 DNA follows: TGTGCCAGCAGGGGTGGAGTGGACAGGAACACTGAAGCTTTCTTT.

V usage is TRBV6-6 and J usage is TRBJ1-1; D uncertain. The CDR3 consists of 13 residues. V was shortened by 8 bases and J by 0 bases, with 10 bases between the two germline ends. CDR1 and CDR2 from the germline V gene are MNHNY and SVGAGI (reference sequence). CDR3 sequence reads: CASRFSVNTEAFF. CDR3 sequence (DNA): TGTGCCAGCCGATTCTCAGTGAACACTGAAGCTTTCTTT.

The rearrangement links TRBV5-1 to TRBJ1-3; 9 nucleotides line up with TRBD1. Per the germline V gene, CDR1 is SGHRS and CDR2 is YFSETQ. The CDR3 runs 16 residues. Trimming took 3 bases from V and 0 from J; bases not matched to a gene: 4. The CDR3 DNA reads as TGCGCCAGCAGCTGGACAGGGGCTAGCTCTGGAAACACCATATATTTT. This codes for CASSWTGASSGNTIYF.

V is TRBV5-1 and J is TRBJ1-4; 8 bases map to TRBD1. There are 15 residues in the CDR3. Unmatched junction bases numbered 6, after V lost 0 bases and J lost 8 bases. Germline CDR1 SGHRS, CDR2 YFSETQ. CDR3 loop: CASSLGGQGGEKLFF. The CDR3 DNA reads as TGCGCCAGCAGCTTGGGAGGACAGGGTGGAGAAAAACTGTTTTTT.

This clone was seen only once. The chain uses TRBV5-1 and TRBJ1-2; D is unclear. The CDR3 covers 16 residues. The ends were cut back, 4 bases at V and 0 bases at J, with 16 bases in the middle. Germline V gene data show CDR1 as SGHRS and CDR2 as YFSETQ. The CDR3 sequence is CASSPRPKPPNYGYTF. The CDR3 DNA reads as TGCGCCAGCAGCCCCAGGCCGAAACCGCCTAACTATGGCTACACCTTC.

The chain carries TRBV7-9 and TRBJ2-5, with 10 nucleotides matching TRBD2. J was trimmed by 5 bases and V by 5 bases; bases with no gene match: 5. The V gene's germline CDR1 is SEHNR and CDR2 FQNEAQ (reference sequence). CDR3 length equals 14 residues. CDR3 coding DNA: TGTGCCAGCAGCACGGGACTAGCGTTTGAGACCCAGTACTTC. The encoded protein is CASSTGLAFETQYF. Looking up the rest from reference TRBV7-9 and TRBJ2-5 gives the full variable domain: DTGVSQNPRHKITKRGQNVTFRCDPISEHNRLYWYRQTLGQGPEFLTYFQNEAQLEKSRLLSDRFSAERPKGSFSTLEIQRTEQGDSAMYLCASSTGLAFETQYFGPGTRLLVL.

This chain links TRBV7-6 with TRBJ2-2, with 8 bases that match TRBD1. V lost 7 bases, J lost 2 bases, and 6 bases stayed unmatched. The length of the CDR3 is 15 residues. From germline, CDR1 is SGHVS and CDR2 FNYEAQ. The DNA for the CDR3 is TGTGCCAGCACCCAGGGACAGGAAAACACCGGGGAGCTGTTTTTT. Translation gives CASTQGQENTGELFF. Full variable domain (missing parts from reference TRBV7-6 and TRBJ2-2): GAGVSQSPRYKVTKRGQDVALRCDPISGHVSLYWYRQALGQGPEFLTYFNYEAQQDKSGLPNDRFSAERPEGSISTLTIQRTEQRDSAMYRCASTQGQENTGELFFGEGSRLTVL.

The chain couples TRBV10-3 to TRBJ1-3, with 8 bases matching TRBD1. Germline assignment: CDR1 ENHRY and CDR2 SYGVKD. This CDR3 comprises 18 residues. With V trimmed by 0 bases and J by 3 bases, 10 bases remained unmatched. The CDR3 region has the DNA TGTGCCATCAGTGAGTCCAGGGCACAACAGGGGGATGGAAACACCATATATTTT. Protein sequence: CAISESRAQQGDGNTIYF.

The chain couples TRBV2 to TRBJ2-7, with 7 bases identical to TRBD1. CDR3 length equals 12 residues. Unmatched junction bases numbered 5, after V lost 8 bases and J lost 4 bases. The germline V gene encodes CDR1 SNHLY and CDR2 FYNNEI. In DNA, the CDR3 is TGTGCCAGCCTGGGACAGATATACGAGCAGTACTTC. Its protein is CASLGQIYEQYF.

This chain joins TRBV9 and TRBJ2-6; 9 nucleotides line up with TRBD1. V gave up 0 bases and J gave up 0 bases; unmatched junction bases: 7. The germline gives CDR1 SGDLS, CDR2 YYNGEE. The CDR3 covers 19 residues. CDR3 coding DNA: TGTGCCAGCAGCGTAGCAGGACAGGGGACCTTCTCTGGGGCCAACGTCCTGACTTTC. Protein: CASSVAGQGTFSGANVLTF.

The chain carries TRBV19 and TRBJ1-2; no firm D call. This CDR3 has 14 residues. The germline CDR1 and CDR2 sequences are LNHDA and SQIVND (reference sequence). Trimming pared 3 bases from V and 2 bases from J, leaving 10 bases between. CDR3 residues: CASSILANNYGYTF. CDR3 in DNA: TGTGCCAGTAGTATCCTGGCCAACAACTATGGCTACACCTTC.

The chain recombines TRBV2 with TRBJ2-1; D not resolved. Germline-derived CDR1 and CDR2 are SNHLY and FYNNEI. The V and J ends lost 8 bases and 3 bases respectively, with 8 bases between them. The CDR3 has 12 amino acids. This chain's CDR3 is CASSNSYNEQFF. The CDR3 nucleotides read TGTGCCAGCTCAAATAGCTACAATGAGCAGTTCTTC.

This chain joins TRBV11-3 and TRBJ2-7; 12 bases line up with TRBD1. Trimming took 9 bases from V and 5 from J; bases not matched to a gene: 5. The CDR3 extends over 13 amino acids. Germline V lookup: CDR1 SGHNT, CDR2 YENEEA. The CDR3 bases are TGTGCCAGTGGGACAGGGGGCAGGGACGAGCAGTACTTC. This sequence encodes CASGTGGRDEQYF.

This chain joins TRBV12-5 and TRBJ1-1, with a tentative D call TRBD1 (5 bases). This CDR3 is built from 12 residues. V was clipped by 4 bases and J by 5 bases, with 8 bases between them. In germline, CDR1 is LGHNT, CDR2 FRNRAP. This CDR3 is CASGSGGTEAFF. CDR3 bases: TGTGCTAGTGGTTCCGGGGGTACTGAAGCTTTCTTT. Using reference TRBV12-5 and TRBJ1-1 for the parts outside the CDR3, the full variable domain is DARVTQTPRHKVTEMGQEVTMRCQPILGHNTVFWYRQTMMQGLELLAYFRNRAPLDDSGMPKDRFSAEMPDATLATLKIQPSEPRDSAVYFCASGSGGTEAFFGQGTRLTVV.